This is a list of T cell receptor beta chains from one sample in a study of breast tumors, draining lymph nodes, adjacent tissues. TCRdb processed the multiplex PCR reads anew with MiXCR; each CDR3 protein has one entry. In the table there are about 200,000 distinct CDR3 sequences, around 29% of which are singletons. Sequenced: axillary lymph node tissue. The receptors were gathered from a female donor with breast cancer. Some clones in this sample may be carry-over from other donors' samples. The CDR3 runs from the conserved cysteine through the conserved F or W. Each record gives: clone size, V gene, J gene, D gene, CDR3 DNA, CDR3 protein. The D gene is left open where the match is weak. Where a row states a size, it is once, few, many or the class of an expanded clone; other rows omit it.

NA	TRBV5-6	TRBJ2-1	TRBD1	TGTGCCAGCAGCGCTCCCTGGGACAGGGGCAATGAGCAGTTCTTC	CASSAPWDRGNEQFF
many	TRBV27	TRBJ2-7	NA	TGTGCCAGCAGCCCCCGCGAGTTATACGAGCAGTACTTC	CASSPRELYEQYF
many	TRBV20-1	TRBJ2-1	NA	TGCAGTGCTAGATACGGTCCTCTAGGCGATGAGCAGTTCTTC	CSARYGPLGDEQFF
many	TRBV7-9	TRBJ2-3	TRBD2	TGTGCCAGCAGCTTCTCGACTAGCGGGAGGACAGATACGCAGTATTTT	CASSFSTSGRTDTQYF
NA	TRBV20-1	TRBJ1-1	TRBD1	TGCAGTGCGTTGACAGGGGCCGACACTGAAGCTTTCTTT	CSALTGADTEAFF
NA	TRBV9	TRBJ1-1	NA	TGTGCCAGCAGCGTACGACGGCACAACACTGAAGCTTTCTTT	CASSVRRHNTEAFF
few	TRBV12-3/TRBV12-4	TRBJ1-2	TRBD1	TGTGCCAGCAGTTTAGTCGGACAGGGGACAGGCTACACCTTC	CASSLVGQGTGYTF
NA	TRBV11-2	TRBJ2-7	NA	TGTGCTAGCAGCTTACTAGGGCCAGGTTACGGGCAGTACTTC	CASSLLGPGYGQYF
many	TRBV5-1	TRBJ2-3	NA	TGCGCCAGCAGCGTAACAGATACGCAGTATTTT	CASSVTDTQYF
few	TRBV3-1	TRBJ1-3	NA	TGTGCCAGCAGCCAACGGCCAGGGGAACGGGCCTCTGGAAACACCATATATTTT	CASSQRPGERASGNTIYF
NA	TRBV7-2	TRBJ1-2	NA	TGTGCCAGCAGTTATACAGGGTACCAAAATGGCTACACCTTC	CASSYTGYQNGYTF
many	TRBV29-1	TRBJ2-3	NA	TGCAGCGTTCAAAGGGGGGCAGATACGCAGTATTTT	CSVQRGADTQYF
NA	TRBV18	TRBJ2-7	TRBD1	TGTGCCAGCTCACGCGAAACCGGGACAGCCTACGAGCAGTACTTC	CASSRETGTAYEQYF
NA	TRBV7-7	TRBJ1-5	NA	TGTGCTAGCAGCTTAGCGGGGCACACCGGGACCCAGCATTTT	CASSLAGHTGTQHF
once	TRBV15	TRBJ2-1	TRBD2	TGTGCCACCAGAGCCGGGACTAGCGGGGGTAATGAGCAGTCCTTC	CATRAGTSGGNEQSF
many	TRBV5-6	TRBJ2-7	NA	TGTGCCAGCAGCTTGGGTGCGGGCCTGAGAGGAGACTTC	CASSLGAGLRGDF
NA	TRBV9	TRBJ2-3	NA	TGTGCCAGCAGCCCGCGGACCAGCCGCGCAGATACGCCGTATTTT	CASSPRTSRADTPYF
NA	TRBV20-1	TRBJ1-2	NA	TGCAGTGCTAACTCCGGACTAGCGGGGGGATCCTATGGCTACACCTTC	CSANSGLAGGSYGYTF
many	TRBV19	TRBJ1-5	NA	TGTGCCAGTACCGCATATAGCAATCAGCCCCAGCATTTT	CASTAYSNQPQHF
NA	TRBV29-1	TRBJ2-5	NA	TGCAGCATTTCACCAACCGGGACACCCAGCCAAGAGACCCAGTACTTC	CSISPTGTPSQETQYF
NA	TRBV7-8	TRBJ1-6	NA	TGTGCCAGCAGCTCCGGCCTAGTGGCACCCCTCCACTTT	CASSSGLVAPLHF
many	TRBV7-6	TRBJ2-2	NA	TGTGCCAGCAGCTTAGGCCCCCTCAGGGGCAGGTTCCTTCCCGGGGAGCTGTTTTTT	CASSLGPLRGRFLPGELFF
NA	TRBV20-1	TRBJ1-5	NA	TGCAGTGCTAGGGGGGCCAACAATCAGCCCCAGCATTTT	CSARGANNQPQHF
few	TRBV18	TRBJ1-4	NA	TGTGCCAGCTCACCAGGCTGGGGAAGTGTTAAAGAAAAACTGTTTTTT	CASSPGWGSVKEKLFF
many	TRBV5-5	TRBJ1-3	NA	TGTGCCAGCAGCTTGGATTGGATACAGGATGGAAACACCATATATTTT	CASSLDWIQDGNTIYF
many	TRBV20-1	TRBJ2-3	TRBD2	TGCAGTGCGCCGACACTAGCGCCTGGGAGCACAGATACGCAGTATTTT	CSAPTLAPGSTDTQYF
NA	TRBV7-2	TRBJ2-5	TRBD1	TGTGCCAGCACCTTGGCAGGGGGCCAAGGGACCCAGTACTTC	CASTLAGGQGTQYF
NA	TRBV2	TRBJ2-1	NA	NA	CASSFYICSADPSGRGYNEQFF
NA	TRBV9	TRBJ1-2	NA	TGTGCCAGCAGCGTAGAGGCCCTAGGGACCTATGGCTACACCTTC	CASSVEALGTYGYTF
many	TRBV15	TRBJ1-2	NA	TGTGCCACCAGCAGAGATCGGGGTTTGGGCGGCTACACCTTC	CATSRDRGLGGYTF
many	TRBV5-6	TRBJ2-6	NA	TGTGCCAGCCGACACAGCTCTGGGGCCAACGTCCTGACTTTC	CASRHSSGANVLTF
few	TRBV20-1	TRBJ2-4	NA	TGCAGTGCTATACCCGCAGCAGGGGCCCGAGCCAAAAACATTCAGTACTTC	CSAIPAAGARAKNIQYF
many	TRBV3-1	TRBJ2-5	TRBD1	TGTGCCAGCAGCCAGGGGGACAGGTTCCAAGAGACCCAGTACTTC	CASSQGDRFQETQYF
NA	TRBV6-6	TRBJ2-3	NA	TGTGCCAGCACTCGACCTAACACAGATACGCAGTATTTT	CASTRPNTDTQYF
many	TRBV6-2/TRBV6-3	TRBJ2-7	TRBD2	TGTGCCAGCAGTCAGGGACTAGCGGGATTTTACGAGCAGTACTTC	CASSQGLAGFYEQYF
many	TRBV28	TRBJ2-5	NA	TGTGCCAGCAGCGCCGACCAGGTGGGGAGAGAGACCCAGTACTTC	CASSADQVGRETQYF
many	TRBV7-2	TRBJ2-7	NA	TGTGCCAGCAGCTTAGGGGGGGCGCGTTTAAGCGAGCAGTACTTC	CASSLGGARLSEQYF
many	TRBV7-3	TRBJ2-2	NA	TGTGCCAGCAGCTTAATGAAGGGCACCGGGGAGCTGTTTTTT	CASSLMKGTGELFF
many	TRBV2	TRBJ2-7	NA	TGTGCCAGCAGTGAAGGATCCAGGGGCTACGAGCAGTACTTC	CASSEGSRGYEQYF
NA	TRBV4-1	TRBJ2-2	TRBD2	TGCGCCAGCAGCCAAGATTTGATGGCGAGTAGCGGGAGTTTCTCCGGGGAGCTGTTTTTT	CASSQDLMASSGSFSGELFF
few	TRBV20-1	TRBJ1-6	NA	TGCAGTGCTAGAGAGGGGGGACCCCTCCACTTT	CSAREGGPLHF
NA	TRBV15	TRBJ2-5	TRBD1	TGTGCCACCAGCCCAAAACCCGGGGCAGGGGGCAGGAAGACCCAGTACTTC	CATSPKPGAGGRKTQYF
NA	TRBV20-1	TRBJ2-5	TRBD2	TGCAGTGCTAGAGTGGCGGGAGAAGAGACCCAGTACTTC	CSARVAGEETQYF
many	TRBV20-1	TRBJ2-7	TRBD1	TGCAGTGCTAGAGGCAGGGGGAACGAGCAGTACTTC	CSARGRGNEQYF
many	TRBV2	TRBJ2-7	TRBD2	TGTGCCAGCAGGCCTACTAGCGTCCCCGAGCAGTACTTC	CASRPTSVPEQYF